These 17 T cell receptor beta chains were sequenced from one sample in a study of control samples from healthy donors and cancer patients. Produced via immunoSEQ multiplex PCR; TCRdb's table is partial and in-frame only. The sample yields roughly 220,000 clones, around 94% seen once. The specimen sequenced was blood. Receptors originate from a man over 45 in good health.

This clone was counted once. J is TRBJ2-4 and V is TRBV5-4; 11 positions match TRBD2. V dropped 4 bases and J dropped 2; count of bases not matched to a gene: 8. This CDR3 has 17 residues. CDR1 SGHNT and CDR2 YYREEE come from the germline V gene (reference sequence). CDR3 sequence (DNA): TGTGCCAGCAGCCACCCTAGCGGGGGGACGACCAAAAACATTCAGTACTTC. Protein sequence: CASSHPSGGTTKNIQYF.

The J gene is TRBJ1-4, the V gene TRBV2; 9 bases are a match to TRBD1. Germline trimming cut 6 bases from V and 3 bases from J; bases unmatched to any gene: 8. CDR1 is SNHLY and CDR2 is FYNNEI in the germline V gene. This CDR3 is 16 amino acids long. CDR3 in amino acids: CASRVQGARANEKLFF. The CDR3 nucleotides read TGTGCCAGCAGAGTACAGGGGGCGCGAGCTAATGAAAAACTGTTTTTT.

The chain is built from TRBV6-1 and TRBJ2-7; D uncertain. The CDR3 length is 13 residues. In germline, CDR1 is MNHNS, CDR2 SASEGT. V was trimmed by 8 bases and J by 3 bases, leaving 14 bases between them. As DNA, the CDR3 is TGTGCCAGCCAGTCGGGCAGACTCTACGAGCAGTACTTC. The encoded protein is CASQSGRLYEQYF.

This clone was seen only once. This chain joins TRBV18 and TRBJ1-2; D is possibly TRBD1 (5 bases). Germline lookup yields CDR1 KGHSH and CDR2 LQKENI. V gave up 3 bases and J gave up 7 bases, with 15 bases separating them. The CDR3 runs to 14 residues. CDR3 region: CASSPQGGPGGYTF. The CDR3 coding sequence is TGTGCCAGCTCACCTCAGGGAGGCCCCGGTGGCTACACCTTC.

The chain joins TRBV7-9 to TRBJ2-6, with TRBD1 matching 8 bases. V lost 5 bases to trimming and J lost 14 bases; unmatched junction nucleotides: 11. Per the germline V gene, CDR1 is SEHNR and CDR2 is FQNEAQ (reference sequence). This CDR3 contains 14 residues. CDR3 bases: TGTGCCAGCAGCCCACGGACAGGGCCATTCATCCTGACTTTC. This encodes CASSPRTGPFILTF.

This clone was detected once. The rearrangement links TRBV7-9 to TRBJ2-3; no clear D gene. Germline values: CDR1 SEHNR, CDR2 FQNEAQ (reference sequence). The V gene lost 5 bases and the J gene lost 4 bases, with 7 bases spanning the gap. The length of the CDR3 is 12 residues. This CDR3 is CASSPNSDTQYF. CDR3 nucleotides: TGTGCCAGCAGCCCTAATTCAGATACGCAGTATTTT.

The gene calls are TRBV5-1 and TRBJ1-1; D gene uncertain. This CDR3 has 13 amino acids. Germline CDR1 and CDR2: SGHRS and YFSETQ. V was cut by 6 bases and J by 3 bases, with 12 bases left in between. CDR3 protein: CASTVSWDTEAFF. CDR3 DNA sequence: TGCGCCAGCACCGTTTCTTGGGACACTGAAGCTTTCTTT.

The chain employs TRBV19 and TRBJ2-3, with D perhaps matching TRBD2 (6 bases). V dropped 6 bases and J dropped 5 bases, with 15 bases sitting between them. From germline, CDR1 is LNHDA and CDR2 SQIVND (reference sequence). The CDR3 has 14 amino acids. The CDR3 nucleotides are TGTGCCAGTAGCCATTCTAGCGCCAGAGATACGCAGTATTTT. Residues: CASSHSSARDTQYF. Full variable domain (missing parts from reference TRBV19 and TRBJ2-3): DGGITQSPKYLFRKEGQNVTLSCEQNLNHDAMYWYRQDPGQGLRLIYYSQIVNDFQKGDIAEGYSVSREKKESFPLTVTSAQKNPTAFYLCASSHSSARDTQYFGPGTRLTVL.

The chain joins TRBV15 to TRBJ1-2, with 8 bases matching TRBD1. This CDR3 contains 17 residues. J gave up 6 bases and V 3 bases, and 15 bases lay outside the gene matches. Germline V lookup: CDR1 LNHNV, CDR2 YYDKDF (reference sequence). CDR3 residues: CATSSPPDRASGDGYTF. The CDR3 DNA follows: TGTGCCACCAGCAGTCCCCCGGACAGGGCAAGCGGCGATGGCTACACCTTC.

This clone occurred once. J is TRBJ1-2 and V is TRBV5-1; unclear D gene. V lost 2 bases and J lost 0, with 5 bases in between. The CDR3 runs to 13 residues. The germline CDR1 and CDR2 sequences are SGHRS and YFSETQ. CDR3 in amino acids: CASSLLPNYGYTF. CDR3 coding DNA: TGCGCCAGCAGCTTACTGCCTAACTATGGCTACACCTTC. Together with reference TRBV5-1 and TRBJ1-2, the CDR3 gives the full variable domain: KAGVTQTPRYLIKTRGQQVTLSCSPISGHRSVSWYQQTPGQGLQFLFEYFSETQRNKGNFPGRFSGRQFSNSRSEMNVSTLELGDSALYLCASSLLPNYGYTFGSGTRLTVV.

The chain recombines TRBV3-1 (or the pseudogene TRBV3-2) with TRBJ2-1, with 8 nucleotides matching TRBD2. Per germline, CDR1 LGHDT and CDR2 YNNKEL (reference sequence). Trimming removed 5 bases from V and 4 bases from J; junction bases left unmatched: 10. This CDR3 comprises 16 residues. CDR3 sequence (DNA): TGTGCCAGCAGCGTAGGAGGCGGGGGGATTTACAATGAGCAGTTCTTC. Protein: CASSVGGGGIYNEQFF.

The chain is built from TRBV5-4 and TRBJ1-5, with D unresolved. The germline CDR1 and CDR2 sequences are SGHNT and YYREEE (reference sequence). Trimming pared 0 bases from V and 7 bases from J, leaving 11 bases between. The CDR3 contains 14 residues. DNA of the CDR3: TGTGCCAGCAGCTTGGACGGTTTGCCCCAGCCCCAGCATTTT. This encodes CASSLDGLPQPQHF.

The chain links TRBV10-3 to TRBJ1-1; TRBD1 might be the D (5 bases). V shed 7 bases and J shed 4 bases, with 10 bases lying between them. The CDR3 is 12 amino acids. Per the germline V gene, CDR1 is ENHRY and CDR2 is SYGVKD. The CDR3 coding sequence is TGTGCCATCAACGGGGGGTCCACTGAAGCTTTCTTT. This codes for CAINGGSTEAFF.

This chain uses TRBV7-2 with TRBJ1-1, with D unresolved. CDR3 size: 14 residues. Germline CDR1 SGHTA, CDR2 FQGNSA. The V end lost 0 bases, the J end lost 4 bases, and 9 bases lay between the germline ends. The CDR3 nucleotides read TGTGCCAGCAGCTTAGCTAATTCGGCCACTGAAGCTTTCTTT. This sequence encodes CASSLANSATEAFF.

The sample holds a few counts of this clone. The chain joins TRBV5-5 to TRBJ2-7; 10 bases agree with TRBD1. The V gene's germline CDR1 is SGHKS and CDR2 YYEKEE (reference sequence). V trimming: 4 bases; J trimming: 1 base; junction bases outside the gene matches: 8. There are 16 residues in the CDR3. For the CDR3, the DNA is TGTGCCAGCAGCGGGCGGACAGGGGGTATTTCCTACGAGCAGTACTTC. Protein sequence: CASSGRTGGISYEQYF.

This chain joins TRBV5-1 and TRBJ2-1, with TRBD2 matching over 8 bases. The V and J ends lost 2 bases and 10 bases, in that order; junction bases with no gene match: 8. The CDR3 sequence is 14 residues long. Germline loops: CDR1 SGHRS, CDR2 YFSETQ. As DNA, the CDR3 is TGCGCCAGCAGCTTACTTAGCGGGGAGGCGGAGCAGTTCTTC. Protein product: CASSLLSGEAEQFF. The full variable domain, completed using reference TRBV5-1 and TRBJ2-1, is KAGVTQTPRYLIKTRGQQVTLSCSPISGHRSVSWYQQTPGQGLQFLFEYFSETQRNKGNFPGRFSGRQFSNSRSEMNVSTLELGDSALYLCASSLLSGEAEQFFGPGTRLTVL.

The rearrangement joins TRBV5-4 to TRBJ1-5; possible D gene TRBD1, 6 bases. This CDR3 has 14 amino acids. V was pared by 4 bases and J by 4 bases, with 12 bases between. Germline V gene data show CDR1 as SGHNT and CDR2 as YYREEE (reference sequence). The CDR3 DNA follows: TGTGCCAGCAGCGATGGACAGCTAAATCAGCCCCAGCATTTT. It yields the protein CASSDGQLNQPQHF.